These T cell receptor beta chains were read from a single sample in a study of blood T cell repertoires in COVID-19. This table comes from immunoSEQ multiplex PCR, and its TCRdb copy is limited to in-frame clones, with some not included. The sample lists around 260,000 clones; around 90% were seen once. Sequenced input: peripheral blood. Every receptor here comes from a woman in her 70s with COVID-19, enrolled during active disease. Both conserved end residues are part of each CDR3. Each record gives: clone size, D gene, J gene, CDR3 length, V gene, CDR3 DNA, CDR3 protein. The D gene is left open where the match is weak. For some rows the clone size is stated as once, few or many, or as a class when expanded; others skip it.

>few|NA|TRBJ2-5|16|TRBV11-2
TGTGCCAGCAGCTTACATCTCTATAGGGGTGCGGAGACCCAGTACTTC
CASSLHLYRGAETQYF
>NA|NA|TRBJ1-5|15|TRBV2
TGTGCCAGCAGTGAAGACAGGGTTAGCAATCAGCCCCAGCATTTT
CASSEDRVSNQPQHF
>NA|NA|TRBJ1-1|14|TRBV18
TGTGCCAGCTCACCAAACAGGGTGAACACTGAAGCTTTCTTT
CASSPNRVNTEAFF
>NA|TRBD2|TRBJ2-7|15|TRBV7-9
TGTGCCAGCAGCTCCCAGGGGCGGGAGGGCTACGAGCAGTACTTC
CASSSQGREGYEQYF
>few|NA|TRBJ2-7|14|TRBV6-6
TGTGCCACGCTACCTGGGACACTCTCCTACGAGCAGTACTTC
CATLPGTLSYEQYF
>few|NA|TRBJ1-2|14|TRBV6-5
TGTGCCAGCAGACGCCCGGGGGTCGAAACTGGCTACACCTTC
CASRRPGVETGYTF
>NA|NA|TRBJ1-1|13|TRBV18
TGTGCCAGCTCACCACGGGGGCCCACTGAAGCTTTCTTT
CASSPRGPTEAFF
>NA|TRBD2|TRBJ2-7|13|TRBV24-1
TGTGCCACCGCCAGCGGGAGGCTCGACGAGCAGTACTTC
CATASGRLDEQYF
>NA|NA|TRBJ1-1|15|TRBV25-1
TGTGCCAGCAGTGAATTGAGGGAGGGTCTATCCGAAGCTTTCTTT
CASSELREGLSEAFF
>NA|TRBD2|TRBJ2-5|16|TRBV11-2
TGTGCCAGCAGCTTAGATCTCCGGGAGGGCCGGGGGACCCAGTACTTC
CASSLDLREGRGTQYF
>NA|TRBD1|TRBJ1-4|14|TRBV9
TGTGCCAGCAGCGCCCCCCTAGGGGGCGAAAAACTGTTTTTT
CASSAPLGGEKLFF
>once|NA|TRBJ2-5|14|TRBV2
TGTGCCAGCAGTAAGGTAGCCCCCGGGGAGACCCAGTACTTC
CASSKVAPGETQYF
>NA|TRBD2|TRBJ2-5|13|TRBV12-3/TRBV12-4
TGTGCCAGCAGCGATATAGCGGGGGAGACCCAGTACTTC
CASSDIAGETQYF
>NA|TRBD2|TRBJ2-3|15|TRBV2
TGTGCCAGCATTACTAGCGGGAGGAGCTCAGATACGCAGTATTTT
CASITSGRSSDTQYF
>NA|NA|TRBJ1-2|13|TRBV20-1
TGCAGTGCTAGTGCCAGGCAGAACTATGGCTACACCTTC
CSASARQNYGYTF
>NA|NA|TRBJ2-1|14|TRBV5-1
TGCGCCAGCAAAATAGGAGACAGCTACAATGAGCAGTTCTTC
CASKIGDSYNEQFF
>NA|NA|TRBJ1-2|15|TRBV7-2
TGTGCCAGCACCCGTCCGGGGGAGGACTGGGGAGGCTACACCTTC
CASTRPGEDWGGYTF